The 20 T cell receptor beta chains below all came from one sample that was sequenced in a study of shared clonotypes between healthy human individuals. The table came from immunoSEQ multiplex PCR; TCRdb's copy has only in-frame clones and leaves some out. The table records about 1.5 million clones, under 99% of them present only once. What was sequenced was naive CD4+ T cells sorted from blood. Subset denoted: CD45RA+ positively selected. These receptors originate from a man aged 25-45 years in good health.

CDR3 nucleotide sequence: TGCGCCAGCAGCTTGGCGGCCAAAACTGAAGCTTTCTTT. The encoded protein is CASSLAAKTEAFF. The chain combines TRBV5-1 with TRBJ1-1; D call uncertain. Germline V gene sequence: CDR1 SGHRS, CDR2 YFSETQ. Trimming removed 0 bases from V and 5 bases from J, with 8 bases in between. This CDR3 has 13 amino acids.

The chain uses TRBV11-3 and TRBJ2-1; D remains unclear. The CDR3 is made up of 12 amino acids. Trimming pared 0 bases from V and 9 bases from J, leaving 6 bases between. Germline loops: CDR1 SGHNT, CDR2 YENEEA. The CDR3 reads CASSLDYSEQFF. DNA for the CDR3: TGTGCCAGCAGCTTAGATTATAGTGAGCAGTTCTTC.

The chain couples TRBV10-3 to TRBJ2-4; D remains ambiguous. The V gene's germline CDR1 is ENHRY and CDR2 SYGVKD. This CDR3 is built from 16 residues. Trimming stripped 0 bases from V and 7 bases from J, with 16 bases between. The CDR3 spells CAISESVPSLGNIQYF. For the CDR3, the DNA is TGTGCCATCAGTGAGTCGGTGCCTTCTTTAGGGAACATTCAGTACTTC.

J is TRBJ2-7 and V is TRBV5-1; D is ambiguous. V was pared by 3 bases and J by 1 base, with 8 bases between. CDR3 length: 13 residues. Germline CDR1 SGHRS, CDR2 YFSETQ. CDR3 protein: CASSYHVSYEQYF. CDR3 sequence (DNA): TGCGCCAGCAGCTACCATGTGTCCTACGAGCAGTACTTC.

This sequence joins TRBV7-2 and TRBJ2-1; TRBD2 is a possible D gene (6 bases). CDR1 is SGHTA, CDR2 FQGNSA, per germline. V was clipped by 3 bases and J by 0 bases, with 9 bases between them. The CDR3 covers 15 residues. CDR3 loop: CASSFLASSYNEQFF. In DNA, the CDR3 is TGTGCCAGCAGCTTCCTAGCGAGCTCCTACAATGAGCAGTTCTTC.

This rearrangement joins TRBV4-3 to TRBJ1-1; no definite D call. Germline-derived CDR1 and CDR2 are LGHNA and YSLEER. The V gene lost 0 bases and the J gene lost 0 bases, with 11 bases spanning the gap. The CDR3 spans 16 residues. Here the CDR3 DNA reads TGCGCCAGCAGCCAAGACCCCGCATTGATGAACACTGAAGCTTTCTTT. Translation gives CASSQDPALMNTEAFF.

The gene calls are TRBV5-4 and TRBJ2-3; 13 bases line up with TRBD2. V was clipped by 1 base and J by 5 bases; unmatched bases: 7. This CDR3 contains 17 residues. Germline CDR1 is SGHNT and CDR2 is YYREEE (reference sequence). The CDR3 DNA is TGTGCCAGCAGCTTGCACGGACTAGCGGGAGCTAGAGATACGCAGTATTTT. Protein sequence: CASSLHGLAGARDTQYF.

This chain joins TRBV19 and TRBJ1-5; 9 bases are a match to TRBD1. Trimming cost V 5 bases and J 6 bases; bases outside gene matches: 8. This CDR3 spans 15 amino acids. The germline V gene encodes CDR1 LNHDA and CDR2 SQIVND (reference sequence). The CDR3 protein is CASSLDRGGGQPQHF. CDR3 nucleotides: TGTGCCAGTAGTCTTGACAGGGGGGGTGGTCAGCCCCAGCATTTT.

Here the CDR3 reads CASSGWTSGRRDSSYEQYF. The CDR3 bases are TGCGCCAGCAGCGGTTGGACTAGCGGGAGAAGGGATAGTTCCTACGAGCAGTACTTC. This chain links TRBV5-1 with TRBJ2-7; 13 nucleotides align to TRBD2. CDR3 length: 19 residues. Germline assignment: CDR1 SGHRS and CDR2 YFSETQ. The V and J ends lost 4 bases and 1 base, in that order; junction bases with no gene match: 14.

In DNA, the CDR3 is TGTGCCAGCAGTTACACCGCAGAAATCTACGAGCAGTACTTC. It specifies CASSYTAEIYEQYF. V and J are TRBV6-5 and TRBJ2-7; no definite D call. The CDR3 has 14 amino acids. The V and J ends lost 2 bases and 3 bases respectively, with 11 bases between them. Germline-derived CDR1 and CDR2 are MNHEY and SVGAGI.

V gene TRBV10-3 combines with J gene TRBJ2-1; 10 bases align to TRBD2. The CDR3 consists of 16 residues. The V and J ends lost 1 base and 9 bases, in that order; junction bases with no gene match: 9. Germline CDR1 is ENHRY and CDR2 is SYGVKD. CDR3 bases: TGTGCCATCAGTGAGTGGGCTAGCGGGAGTCGTCGTGAGCAGTTCTTC. Protein sequence: CAISEWASGSRREQFF.

As regards this clone: Other nucleotide sequences from this sample produce the same CDR3. The chain employs TRBV18 and TRBJ2-2; 8 bases agree with TRBD2. CDR1 KGHSH and CDR2 LQKENI come from the germline V gene. There are 15 residues in the CDR3. V gave up 3 bases and J gave up 3 bases; unmatched junction bases: 3. CDR3 residues: CASSPRLAHTGELFF. Written as DNA, the CDR3 is TGTGCCAGCTCACCCAGACTAGCGCACACCGGGGAGCTGTTTTTT.

The count of this clone is one. This chain links TRBV4-1 with TRBJ2-7; D uncertain. Germline V gives CDR1 MGHRA, CDR2 YSYEKL. The CDR3 spans 14 residues. V was shortened by 3 bases and J by 5 bases, with 14 bases between the two germline ends. In nucleotides, the CDR3 is TGCGCCAGCAGCCACGTAGGAGATAAGAACGAGCAGTACTTC. It codes for CASSHVGDKNEQYF.

The chain recombines TRBV23-1 with TRBJ2-7; 8 bases fit TRBD2. TRBV23-1 is an ORF; its function is uncertain. Germline trimming cut 0 bases from V and 3 bases from J; bases unmatched to any gene: 7. The CDR3 is 16 amino acids. In nucleotides, the CDR3 is TGCGCCAGCAGTCAATCTGGAACCAGCGGGGGCTACGAGCAGTACTTC. Translated, it gives CASSQSGTSGGYEQYF.

The chain couples TRBV19 to TRBJ2-7; D gene uncertain. Trimming cost V 0 bases and J 2 bases, with 8 bases left between them. CDR3 length: 14 residues. The germline V gene has CDR1 LNHDA and CDR2 SQIVND (reference sequence). The CDR3 here is CASSIEGRPYEQYF. In DNA form, the CDR3 reads TGTGCCAGTAGTATAGAAGGTAGGCCCTACGAGCAGTACTTC.

This chain links TRBV6-6 with TRBJ1-3; perhaps TRBD1 as D (6 bases). Between the trimmed V and J ends, which lost 0 bases and 0 bases, there was a span of 9 bases. The length of the CDR3 is 16 residues. CDR1 is MNHNY and CDR2 is SVGAGI in the germline V gene (reference sequence). As DNA, the CDR3 is TGTGCCAGCAGTTACTCGCGGGACACCTCTGGAAACACCATATATTTT. This gives the protein CASSYSRDTSGNTIYF.

Notes on this clone: Different DNA sequences within this sample yield the same CDR3. This chain connects TRBV9 to TRBJ2-7; D might be TRBD2 (6 bases). V was shortened by 0 bases and J by 4 bases, with 14 bases between the two germline ends. The germline V gene encodes CDR1 SGDLS and CDR2 YYNGEE. This CDR3 comprises 15 residues. The CDR3 is CASSVGVAGSYEQYF. The CDR3 bases are TGTGCCAGCAGCGTAGGGGTTGCGGGAAGTTACGAGCAGTACTTC.

This CDR3 is CASSLRGRAFTNEARTDTQYF. The CDR3, as DNA: TGTGCCAGCAGCTTACGTGGGAGGGCCTTTACAAATGAGGCACGCACAGATACGCAGTATTTT. The gene calls are TRBV7-3 and TRBJ2-3, with 7 positions matching TRBD2. V was clipped by 2 bases and J by 1 base; unmatched bases: 21. The germline V gene has CDR1 SGHTA and CDR2 FQGTGA. The CDR3 consists of 21 residues.

As to this clone: Other DNA sequences in the same sample also yield this CDR3. This chain joins TRBV27 and TRBJ1-4; TRBD1 matches at 7 bases. V shed 6 bases, J shed 0 bases, and the junction held 4 bases outside the gene matches. Germline V gene sequence: CDR1 MNHEY, CDR2 SMNVEV (reference sequence). This CDR3 spans 15 amino acids. For the CDR3, the DNA is TGTGCCAGCAGCCGGGACAGTGCAACTAATGAAAAACTGTTTTTT. Its translation is CASSRDSATNEKLFF.

The chain combines TRBV6-5 with TRBJ2-7, with D tentatively TRBD1 (5 bases). The CDR3 sequence is 14 residues long. Germline CDR1 MNHEY, CDR2 SVGAGI. Trimming left V 6 bases short and J 3 bases short, with 15 bases between. CDR3: CASSQGGYYYEQYF. For the CDR3, the DNA is TGTGCCAGCAGCCAGGGCGGTTATTACTACGAGCAGTACTTC.